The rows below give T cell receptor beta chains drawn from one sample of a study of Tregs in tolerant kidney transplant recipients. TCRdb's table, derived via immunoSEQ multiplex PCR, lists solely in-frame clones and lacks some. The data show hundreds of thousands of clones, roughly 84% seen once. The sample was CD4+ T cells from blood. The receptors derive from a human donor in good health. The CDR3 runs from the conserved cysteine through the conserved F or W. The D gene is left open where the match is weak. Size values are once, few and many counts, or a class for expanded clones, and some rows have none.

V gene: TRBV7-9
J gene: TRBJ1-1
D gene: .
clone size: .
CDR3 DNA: TGTGCCAGCAGCATAATGACAGCGAACACTGAAGCTTTCTTT
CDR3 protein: CASSIMTANTEAFF

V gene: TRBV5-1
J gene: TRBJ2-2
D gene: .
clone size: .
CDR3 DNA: TGCGCCAGCAGCGGACGTCCTAACACCGGGGAGCTGTTTTTT
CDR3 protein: CASSGRPNTGELFF

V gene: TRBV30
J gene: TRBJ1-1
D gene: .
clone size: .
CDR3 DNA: TGTGCCTGGAACCGACAGACGGCGGACACTGAAGCTTTCTTT
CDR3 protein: CAWNRQTADTEAFF

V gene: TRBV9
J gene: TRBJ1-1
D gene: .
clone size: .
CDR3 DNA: TGTGCCAGCAGCGCCTTGCCCGGGGTAGGCACTGAAGCTTTCTTT
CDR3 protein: CASSALPGVGTEAFF

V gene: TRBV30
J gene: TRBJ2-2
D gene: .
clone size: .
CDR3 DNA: TGTGCCTGGACTGCCCCGGATACGAACACCGGGGAGCTGTTTTTT
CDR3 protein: CAWTAPDTNTGELFF

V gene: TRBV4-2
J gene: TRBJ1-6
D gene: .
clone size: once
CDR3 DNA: TGTGCCAGCAGCCAAGTATCGGGGGCGGGATCACCCCTCCACTTT
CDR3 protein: CASSQVSGAGSPLHF

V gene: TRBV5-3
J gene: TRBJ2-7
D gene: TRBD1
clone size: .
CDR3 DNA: TGTGCCAGAAGCCGCGGGACAGGAAAAATCTACGAGCAGTACTTC
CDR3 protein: CARSRGTGKIYEQYF

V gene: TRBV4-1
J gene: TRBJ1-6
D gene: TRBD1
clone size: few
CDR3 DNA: TGCGCCAGCAGCCCCGGACAGGGGCGGAATTCACCCCTCCACTTT
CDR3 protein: CASSPGQGRNSPLHF

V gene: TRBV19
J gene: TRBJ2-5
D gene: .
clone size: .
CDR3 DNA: TGTGCCAGCAGAGGGGGGGCGGGGGAGACCCAGTACTTC
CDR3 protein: CASRGGAGETQYF

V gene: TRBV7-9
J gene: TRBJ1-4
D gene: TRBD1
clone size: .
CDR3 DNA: TGTGCCAGCAGCTCAACCACAGGGGATATAAGTGAAAAACTGTTTTTT
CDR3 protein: CASSSTTGDISEKLFF

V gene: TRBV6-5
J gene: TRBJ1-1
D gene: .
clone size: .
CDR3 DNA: TGTGCCAGCAGTCCGGGGGGGGGAGCTTTCTTT
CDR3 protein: CASSPGGGAFF

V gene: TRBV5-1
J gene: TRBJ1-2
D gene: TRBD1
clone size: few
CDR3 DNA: TGCGCCAGCAGCTTGTCACGAGGGGACAGGGGTCGCTACACCTTC
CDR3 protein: CASSLSRGDRGRYTF

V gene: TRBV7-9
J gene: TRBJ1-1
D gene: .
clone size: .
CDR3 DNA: TGTGCCAGTGACCAAGGGTGGGGTAGGAACACTGAAGCTTTCTTT
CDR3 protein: CASDQGWGRNTEAFF

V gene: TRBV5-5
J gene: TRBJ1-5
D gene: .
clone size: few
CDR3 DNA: TGTGCCAGCAGCTTGGCATTGAGCCAGCCCCAGCATTTT
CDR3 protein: CASSLALSQPQHF

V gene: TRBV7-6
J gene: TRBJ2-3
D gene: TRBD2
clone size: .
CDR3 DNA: TGTGCCAGCAGTCGTTCGGGACTAGCGAGGTCAGATACGCAGTATTTT
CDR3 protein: CASSRSGLARSDTQYF

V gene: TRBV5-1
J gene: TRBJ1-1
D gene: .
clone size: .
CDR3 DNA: TGCGCCAGCTATCAGGGCCCGAACACTGAAGCTTTCTTT
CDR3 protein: CASYQGPNTEAFF

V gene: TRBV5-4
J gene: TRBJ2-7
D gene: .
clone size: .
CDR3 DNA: TGTGCCAGCAGCTTGGTGGGGGGCGGCGAGCAGTACTTC
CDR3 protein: CASSLVGGGEQYF

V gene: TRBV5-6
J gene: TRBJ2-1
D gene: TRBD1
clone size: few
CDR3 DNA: TGTGCCAGCAGCACTGACAGGGGCCCTCGGAATGAGCAGTTCTTC
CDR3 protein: CASSTDRGPRNEQFF

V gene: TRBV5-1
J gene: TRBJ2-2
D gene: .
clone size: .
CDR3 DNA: TGCGCCAGCAGCTCGACACTGGTGGGGACCGGGGAGCTGTTTTTT
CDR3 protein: CASSSTLVGTGELFF

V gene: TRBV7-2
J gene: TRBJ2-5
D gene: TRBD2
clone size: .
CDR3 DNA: TGTGCCAGCAGCTTCTTCTCGGGGGGGGAGACCCAGTACTTC
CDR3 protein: CASSFFSGGETQYF

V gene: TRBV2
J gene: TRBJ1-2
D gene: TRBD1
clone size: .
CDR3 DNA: TGTGCCAGCAGCCCGGACAGGGAGAGTGGCTACACCTTC
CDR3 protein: CASSPDRESGYTF

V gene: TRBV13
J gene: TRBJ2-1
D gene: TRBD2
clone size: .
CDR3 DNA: TGTGCCAGCCACAGCTTAGTTGCGACTAGCGGGGGGACATCCTACAATGAGCAGTTCTTC
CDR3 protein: CASHSLVATSGGTSYNEQFF

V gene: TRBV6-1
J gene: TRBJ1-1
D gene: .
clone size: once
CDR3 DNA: TGTGCCAGCACCGACCCCTGGAAGGGTGGGACTGAAGCTTTCTTT
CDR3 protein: CASTDPWKGGTEAFF

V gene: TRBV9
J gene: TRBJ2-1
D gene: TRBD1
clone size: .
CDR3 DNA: TGTGCCAGCAGCACCTGGGACAGGGGGCTGTCGTTTGAGCAGTTCTTC
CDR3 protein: CASSTWDRGLSFEQFF

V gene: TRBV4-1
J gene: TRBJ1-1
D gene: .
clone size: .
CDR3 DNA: TGCGCCAGCAGCCAAGGGTTCGGTCGGACTGAAGCTTTCTTT
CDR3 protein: CASSQGFGRTEAFF

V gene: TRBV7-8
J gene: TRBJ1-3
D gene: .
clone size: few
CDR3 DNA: TGTGCCAGCAGCTTACCTTTCGCCCCCCCCGGCGGAAACACCATATATTTT
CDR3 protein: CASSLPFAPPGGNTIYF

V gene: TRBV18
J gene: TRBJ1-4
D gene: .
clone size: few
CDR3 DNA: TGTGCCAGCTCAAGGGCTAATGAAAAACTGTTTTTT
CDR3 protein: CASSRANEKLFF

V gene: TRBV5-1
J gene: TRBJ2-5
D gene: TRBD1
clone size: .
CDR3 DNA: TGCGCCAGCAGACGGACAGGGGGGAGACAAGAGACCCAGTACTTC
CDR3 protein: CASRRTGGRQETQYF

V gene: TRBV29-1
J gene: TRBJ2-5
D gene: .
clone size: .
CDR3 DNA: TGCAGCGTTGAAGATCCCTGGGAGTGGGAGACCCAGTACTTC
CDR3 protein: CSVEDPWEWETQYF

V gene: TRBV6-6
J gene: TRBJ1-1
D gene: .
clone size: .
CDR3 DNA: TGTGCCAGCACCTACGAAGGACGAGAAGGTTTTGAAGCTTTCTTT
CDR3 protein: CASTYEGREGFEAFF

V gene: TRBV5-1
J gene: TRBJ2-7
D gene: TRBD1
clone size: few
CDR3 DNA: TGCGCCAGCAGCAGATCAGGGGGTAACTCCTACGAGCAGTACTTC
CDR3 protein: CASSRSGGNSYEQYF

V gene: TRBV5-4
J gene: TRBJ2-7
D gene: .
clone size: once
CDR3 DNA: TGTGCCAGCAGCTCAGGTCCCGGGATCGTATATGGCGAGCAGTACTTC
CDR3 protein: CASSSGPGIVYGEQYF

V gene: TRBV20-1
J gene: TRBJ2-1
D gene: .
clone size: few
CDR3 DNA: TGCAGTGCTCTTTCCTACAATGAGCAGTTCTTC
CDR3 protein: CSALSYNEQFF

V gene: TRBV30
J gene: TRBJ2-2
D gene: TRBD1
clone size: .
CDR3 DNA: TGTGCCTGGGGGACAGCGAACACCGGGGAGCTGTTTTTT
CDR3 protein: CAWGTANTGELFF

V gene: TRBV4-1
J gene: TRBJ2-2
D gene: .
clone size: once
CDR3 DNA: .
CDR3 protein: CASCPRDGRRAGELFF

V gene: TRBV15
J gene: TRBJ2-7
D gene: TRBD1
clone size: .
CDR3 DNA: TGTGCCACCAGCAGGAAGAGGGCGACAGGGGTGGCCCACGAGCAGTACTTC
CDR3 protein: CATSRKRATGVAHEQYF

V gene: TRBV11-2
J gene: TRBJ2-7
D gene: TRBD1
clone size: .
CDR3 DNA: TGTGCCAGCAGGGACAGGGAGGCCCACGAGCAGTACTTC
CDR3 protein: CASRDREAHEQYF

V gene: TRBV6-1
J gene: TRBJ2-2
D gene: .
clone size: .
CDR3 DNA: TGTGCCAGCAGTGAAAAATCGGGGTGGACCGGGGAGCTGTTTTTT
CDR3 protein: CASSEKSGWTGELFF

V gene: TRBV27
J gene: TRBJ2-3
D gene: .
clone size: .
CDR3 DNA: TGTGCCAGCAGTCCGCTCTCTGACTGGCGGAGCACAGATACGCAGTATTTT
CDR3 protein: CASSPLSDWRSTDTQYF

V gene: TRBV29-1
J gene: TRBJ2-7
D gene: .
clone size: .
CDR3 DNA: TGCAGCGTTGAAGGGGGCACAGGGACCGAGCAGTACTTC
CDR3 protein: CSVEGGTGTEQYF

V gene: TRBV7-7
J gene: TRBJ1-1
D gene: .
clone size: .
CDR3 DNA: TGTGCTAGCAGCTTACAGGAGAACACTGAAGCTTTCTTT
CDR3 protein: CASSLQENTEAFF

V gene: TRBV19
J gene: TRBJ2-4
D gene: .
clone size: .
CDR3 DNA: TGTGCCAGTAGTAAGGCAGCTCGTCTAGCCAAAAACATTCAGTACTTC
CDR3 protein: CASSKAARLAKNIQYF

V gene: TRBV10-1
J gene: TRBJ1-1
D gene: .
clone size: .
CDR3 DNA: TGCGCCAGCAGTGAGAACCTAAACACTGAAGCTTTCTTT
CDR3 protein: CASSENLNTEAFF

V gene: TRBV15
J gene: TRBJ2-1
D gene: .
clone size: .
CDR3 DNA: TGTGCCACCAGCAGAGCCCGGATTTACAATGAGCAGTTCTTC
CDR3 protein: CATSRARIYNEQFF

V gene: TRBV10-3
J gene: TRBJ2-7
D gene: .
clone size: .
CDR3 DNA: TGTGCCATCAGTGAGTCGATTCCCCGTGGCTCCTACGAGCAGTACTTC
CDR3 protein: CAISESIPRGSYEQYF

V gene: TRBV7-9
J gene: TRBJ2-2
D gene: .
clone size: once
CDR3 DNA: TGTGCCAGCCCCCGAGGACGTTCCTCACCCGACCCGGGGCTGTTTTTT
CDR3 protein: CASPRGRSSPDPGLFF

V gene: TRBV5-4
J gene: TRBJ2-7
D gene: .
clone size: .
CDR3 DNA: TGTGCCAGCAGCTTGCGTCTTGGAACGTCCTACGAGCAGTACTTC
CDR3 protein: CASSLRLGTSYEQYF

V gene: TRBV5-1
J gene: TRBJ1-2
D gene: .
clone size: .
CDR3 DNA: TGCGCCAGCAGCTTGGCCGGAGCTAACTATGGCTACACCTTC
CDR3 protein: CASSLAGANYGYTF

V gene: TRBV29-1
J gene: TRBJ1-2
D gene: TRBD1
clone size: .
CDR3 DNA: TGCAGCGTTGGGGGACAGGGTCGTGGCTACACCTTC
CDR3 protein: CSVGGQGRGYTF

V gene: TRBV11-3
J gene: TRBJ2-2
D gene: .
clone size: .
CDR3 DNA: TGTGCCAGCAGCTTAGGCGCCCGCGTAACCGGGGAGCTGTTTTTT
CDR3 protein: CASSLGARVTGELFF

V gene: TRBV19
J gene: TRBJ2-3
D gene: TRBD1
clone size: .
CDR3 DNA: TGTGCCAGTAGTCCCCGACAGGGAGTAATGGGCACAGATACGCAGTATTTT
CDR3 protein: CASSPRQGVMGTDTQYF

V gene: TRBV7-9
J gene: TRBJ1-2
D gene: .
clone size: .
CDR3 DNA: TGTGCCAGCAGCTTAGGCCAGGGCCAGCTTATAGGGTTTGGAGGCTACACCTTC
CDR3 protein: CASSLGQGQLIGFGGYTF

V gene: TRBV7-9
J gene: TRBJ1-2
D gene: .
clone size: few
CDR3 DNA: TGTGCCAGCAGCAAAGGGACTAACTATGGCTACACCTTC
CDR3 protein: CASSKGTNYGYTF

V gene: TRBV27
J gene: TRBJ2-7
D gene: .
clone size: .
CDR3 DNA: TGTGCCAGCACCTCGGAGAGGACAGCTCCCCGCTACGAGCAGTACTTC
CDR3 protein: CASTSERTAPRYEQYF

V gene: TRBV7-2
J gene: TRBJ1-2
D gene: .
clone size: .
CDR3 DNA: TGTGCCAGCAGCCCGACGCGGGCAATGGGCTACACCTTC
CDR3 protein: CASSPTRAMGYTF

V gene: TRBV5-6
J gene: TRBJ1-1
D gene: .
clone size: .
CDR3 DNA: TGTGCCAGCAAAGGTTTAGGGGATCTTCTCACTGAAGCTTTCTTT
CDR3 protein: CASKGLGDLLTEAFF

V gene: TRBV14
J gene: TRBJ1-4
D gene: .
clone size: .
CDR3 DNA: TGTGCCAGCAGCCAAGATCGTGGGGATTGGGAAAAACTGTTTTTT
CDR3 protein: CASSQDRGDWEKLFF

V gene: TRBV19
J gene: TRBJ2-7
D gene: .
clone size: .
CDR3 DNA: TGTGCCAGTAGTCCCCCCCGCCAGGGGCCATATAGGTACGAGCAGTACTTC
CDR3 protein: CASSPPRQGPYRYEQYF